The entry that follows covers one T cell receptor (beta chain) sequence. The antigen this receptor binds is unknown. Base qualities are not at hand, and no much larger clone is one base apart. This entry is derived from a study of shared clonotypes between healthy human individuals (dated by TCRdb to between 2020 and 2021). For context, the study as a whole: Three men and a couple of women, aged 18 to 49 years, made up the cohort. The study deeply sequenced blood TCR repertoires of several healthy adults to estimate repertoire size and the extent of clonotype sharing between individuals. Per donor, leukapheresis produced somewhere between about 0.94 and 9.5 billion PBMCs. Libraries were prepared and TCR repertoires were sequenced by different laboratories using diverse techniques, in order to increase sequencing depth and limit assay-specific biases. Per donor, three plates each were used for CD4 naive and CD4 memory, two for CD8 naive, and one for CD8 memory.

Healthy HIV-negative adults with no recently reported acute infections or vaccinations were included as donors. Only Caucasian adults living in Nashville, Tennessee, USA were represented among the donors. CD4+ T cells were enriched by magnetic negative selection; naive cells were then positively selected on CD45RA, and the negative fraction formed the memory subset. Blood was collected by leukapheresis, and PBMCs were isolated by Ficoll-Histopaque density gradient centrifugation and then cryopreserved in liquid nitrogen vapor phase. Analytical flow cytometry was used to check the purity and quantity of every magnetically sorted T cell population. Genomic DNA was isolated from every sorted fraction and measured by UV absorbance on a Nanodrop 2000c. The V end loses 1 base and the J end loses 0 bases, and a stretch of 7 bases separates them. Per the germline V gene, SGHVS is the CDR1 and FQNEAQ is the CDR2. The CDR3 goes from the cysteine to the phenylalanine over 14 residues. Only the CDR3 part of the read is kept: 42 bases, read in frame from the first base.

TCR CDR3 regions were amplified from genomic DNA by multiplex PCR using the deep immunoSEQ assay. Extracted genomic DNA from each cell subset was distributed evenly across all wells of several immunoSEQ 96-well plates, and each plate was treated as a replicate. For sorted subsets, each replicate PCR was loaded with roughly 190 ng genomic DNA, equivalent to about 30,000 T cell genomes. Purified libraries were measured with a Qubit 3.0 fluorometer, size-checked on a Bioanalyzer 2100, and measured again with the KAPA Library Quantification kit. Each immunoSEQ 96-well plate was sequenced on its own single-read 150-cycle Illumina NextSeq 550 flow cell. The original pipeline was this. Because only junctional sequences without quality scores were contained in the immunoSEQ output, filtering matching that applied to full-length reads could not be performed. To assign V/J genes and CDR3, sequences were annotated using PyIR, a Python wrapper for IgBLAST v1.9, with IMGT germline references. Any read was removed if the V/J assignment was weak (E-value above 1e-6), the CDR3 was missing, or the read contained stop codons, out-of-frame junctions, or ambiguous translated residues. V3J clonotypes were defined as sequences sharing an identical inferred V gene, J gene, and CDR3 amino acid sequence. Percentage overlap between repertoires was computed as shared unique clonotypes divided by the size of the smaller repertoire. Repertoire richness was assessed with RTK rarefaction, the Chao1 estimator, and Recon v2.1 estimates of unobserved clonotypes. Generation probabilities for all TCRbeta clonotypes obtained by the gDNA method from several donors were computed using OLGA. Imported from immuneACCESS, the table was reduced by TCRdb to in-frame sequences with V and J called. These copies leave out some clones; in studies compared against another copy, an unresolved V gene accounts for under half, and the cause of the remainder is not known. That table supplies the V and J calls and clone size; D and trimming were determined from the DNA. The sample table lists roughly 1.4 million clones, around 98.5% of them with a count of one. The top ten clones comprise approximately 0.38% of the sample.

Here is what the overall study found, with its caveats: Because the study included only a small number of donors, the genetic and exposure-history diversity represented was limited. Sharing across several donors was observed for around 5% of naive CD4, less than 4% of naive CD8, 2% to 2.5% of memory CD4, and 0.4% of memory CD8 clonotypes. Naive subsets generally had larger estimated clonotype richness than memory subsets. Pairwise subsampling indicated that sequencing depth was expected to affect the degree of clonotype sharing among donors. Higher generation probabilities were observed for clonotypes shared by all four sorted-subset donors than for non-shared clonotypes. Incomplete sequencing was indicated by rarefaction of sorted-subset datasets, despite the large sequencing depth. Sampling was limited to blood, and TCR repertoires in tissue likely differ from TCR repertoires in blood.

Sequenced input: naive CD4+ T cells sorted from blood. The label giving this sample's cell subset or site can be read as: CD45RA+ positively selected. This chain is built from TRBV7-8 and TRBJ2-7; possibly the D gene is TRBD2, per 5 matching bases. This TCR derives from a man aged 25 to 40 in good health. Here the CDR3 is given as CASSLVASSYEQYF. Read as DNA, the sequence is TGTGCCAGCAGCTTAGTAGCGAGCTCCTACGAGCAGTACTTC.